This T cell receptor (beta chain) was identified in a study of cytomegalovirus exposure and HLA in healthy donors. Study overall: Within an early data release were tens of millions of unique TCRs drawn from HLA-typed donors. Among several hundred genotyped donors, roughly 81% fell in the Caucasian-associated ancestry cluster. Points from the study as a whole: Later analysis associated a missense DCLRE1C variant with TCR beta V- and J-gene trimming.

At sampling all donors were nominally healthy, likely with unrecorded immune exposures. This clone was detected only once. Antigen: not known. The PCR employed 60 Vbeta primers together with 13 Jbeta primers. Assay used: immunoSEQ multiplex PCR; TCRdb lists only in-frame clones, some missing. The data hold about 160,000 clones, with about four fifths observed a single time. V lost 5 bases to trimming and J lost 4 bases, with 17 bases between them. Germline V gives CDR1 MGHRA, CDR2 YSYEKL. The CDR3 totals 15 residues. The origin of this receptor is a boy aged 2 to 10 in good health and CMV-seronegative. The sample taken for sequencing was PBMCs. The chain couples TRBV4-1 to TRBJ1-2; D perhaps matches TRBD1 (5 bases). The CDR3 sequence: CASSALSQGSYGYTF. The CDR3 nucleotides read TGCGCCAGCAGCGCTTTATCTCAGGGCTCCTATGGCTACACCTTC.